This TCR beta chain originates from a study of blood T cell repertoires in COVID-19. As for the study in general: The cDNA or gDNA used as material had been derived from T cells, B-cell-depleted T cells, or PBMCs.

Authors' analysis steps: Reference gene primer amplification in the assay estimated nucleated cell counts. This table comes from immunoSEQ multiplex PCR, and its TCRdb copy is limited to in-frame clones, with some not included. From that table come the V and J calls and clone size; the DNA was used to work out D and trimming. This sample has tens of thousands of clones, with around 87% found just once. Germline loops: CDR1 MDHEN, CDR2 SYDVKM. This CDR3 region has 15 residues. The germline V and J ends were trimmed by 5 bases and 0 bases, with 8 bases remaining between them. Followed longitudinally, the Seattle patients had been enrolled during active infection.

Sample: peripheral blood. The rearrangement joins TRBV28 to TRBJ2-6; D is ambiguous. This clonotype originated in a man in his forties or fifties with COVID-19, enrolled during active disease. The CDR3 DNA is TGTGCCAGCAGTCCACTGAACTCTGGGGCCAACGTCCTGACTTTC. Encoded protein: CASSPLNSGANVLTF.